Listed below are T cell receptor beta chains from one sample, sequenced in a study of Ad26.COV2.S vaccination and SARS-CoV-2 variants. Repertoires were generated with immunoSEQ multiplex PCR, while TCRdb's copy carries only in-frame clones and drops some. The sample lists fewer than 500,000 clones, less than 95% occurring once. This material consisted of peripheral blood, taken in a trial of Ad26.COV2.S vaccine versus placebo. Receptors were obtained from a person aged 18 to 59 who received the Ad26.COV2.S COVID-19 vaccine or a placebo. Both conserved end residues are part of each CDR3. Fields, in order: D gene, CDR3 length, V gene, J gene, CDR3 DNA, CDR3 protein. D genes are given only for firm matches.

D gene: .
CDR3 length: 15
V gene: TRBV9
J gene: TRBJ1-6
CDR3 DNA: TGTGCCAGCAGCGTAGAGGGGGGCAGAAATTCACCCCTCCACTTT
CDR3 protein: CASSVEGGRNSPLHF

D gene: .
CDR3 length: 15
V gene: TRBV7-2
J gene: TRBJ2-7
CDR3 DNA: TGTGCCAGCAGCTTACGGTCGACTAGTTCCTACGAGCAGTACTTC
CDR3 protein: CASSLRSTSSYEQYF

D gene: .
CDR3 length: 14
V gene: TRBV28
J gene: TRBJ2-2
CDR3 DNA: TGTGCCAGCAGTTTAAACCCTGGGGTGGGGGAGCTGTTTTTT
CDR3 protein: CASSLNPGVGELFF

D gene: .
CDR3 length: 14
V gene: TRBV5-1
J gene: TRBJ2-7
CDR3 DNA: TGCGCCAGCACCGCGACAGGTCCATCCTACGAGCAGTACTTC
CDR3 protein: CASTATGPSYEQYF

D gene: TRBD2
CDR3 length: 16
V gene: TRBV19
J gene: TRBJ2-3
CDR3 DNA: TGTGCCAGTAGTATAGGACTAGCCCTTAGCACAGATACGCAGTATTTT
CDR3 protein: CASSIGLALSTDTQYF

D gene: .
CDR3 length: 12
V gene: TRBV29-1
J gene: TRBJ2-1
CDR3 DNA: TGCAGCGTTGAAGATAGGGGGGACGAGCAGTTCTTC
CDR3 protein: CSVEDRGDEQFF

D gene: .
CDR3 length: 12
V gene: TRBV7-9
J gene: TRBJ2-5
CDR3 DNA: TGTGCCAGCAGCTTGTATGGGGAGACCCAGTACTTC
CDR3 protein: CASSLYGETQYF

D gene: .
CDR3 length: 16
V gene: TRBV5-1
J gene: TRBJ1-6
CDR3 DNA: TGCGCCAGCAGCTTGGAAGGTGCGGACTATAATTCACCCCTCCACTTT
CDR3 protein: CASSLEGADYNSPLHF

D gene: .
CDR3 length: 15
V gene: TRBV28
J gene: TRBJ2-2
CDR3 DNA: TGTGCCAGCAGTATGGACCGAGCGAACACCGGGGAGCTGTTTTTT
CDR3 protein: CASSMDRANTGELFF

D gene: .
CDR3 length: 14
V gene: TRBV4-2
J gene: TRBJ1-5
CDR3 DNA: TGTGCCAGCAGCCAGGGAGGTAACAATCAGCCCCAGCATTTT
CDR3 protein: CASSQGGNNQPQHF

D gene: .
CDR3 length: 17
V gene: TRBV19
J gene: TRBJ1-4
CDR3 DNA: TGTGCCAGTAGTATCGATACGGGACATTTGTCGGATGAAAAACTGTTTTTT
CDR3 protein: CASSIDTGHLSDEKLFF